These 8 T cell receptor beta chains were sequenced from one sample in a study of T cell responses to AZD1222 COVID-19 vaccine. TCRdb keeps only in-frame clones here, not all; method: immunoSEQ multiplex PCR. The profile covers almost 70,000 clones, with 83% appearing a single time and 25% taken by the ten largest. Specimen: peripheral blood, collected 28 days after the second AZD1222 dose. The receptors were gathered from an adult who received the AZD1222 COVID-19 vaccine.

The chain is built from TRBV3-1 (or the pseudogene TRBV3-2) and TRBJ2-7, with D possibly matching TRBD2 (6 bases). The CDR3 is made up of 17 amino acids. Per the germline V gene, CDR1 is LGHDT and CDR2 is YNNKEL (reference sequence). Deletions cut 5 bases from V and 4 bases from J, with 24 bases between. The CDR3 DNA reads as TGTGCCAGCAGCGGCAAGATAGGCGCGGGGCTTGTGTACGAGCAGTACTTC. Protein sequence: CASSGKIGAGLVYEQYF.

The chain carries TRBV6-5 and TRBJ1-2, with D uncertain. This CDR3 has 11 residues. Germline-derived CDR1 and CDR2 are MNHEY and SVGAGI. Trimming removed 7 bases at V and 5 bases at J, with 8 bases between. CDR3 DNA sequence: TGTGCCAGCAAATCTCTTTATGGCTACACCTTC. Its translation: CASKSLYGYTF.

The V gene is TRBV5-1, the J gene TRBJ1-6; no reliable D call. V lost 4 bases to trimming and J lost 5 bases, with 16 bases between them. Germline V gene lookup returns CDR1 SGHRS and CDR2 YFSETQ. This CDR3 is built from 16 residues. CDR3 protein: CASSPRITGNNSPLHF. CDR3 nucleotides: TGCGCCAGCAGCCCTAGGATAACGGGGAATAATTCACCCCTCCACTTT. Variable domain in full (rest from reference TRBV5-1 and TRBJ1-6): KAGVTQTPRYLIKTRGQQVTLSCSPISGHRSVSWYQQTPGQGLQFLFEYFSETQRNKGNFPGRFSGRQFSNSRSEMNVSTLELGDSALYLCASSPRITGNNSPLHFGNGTRLTVT.

V and J are TRBV7-2 and TRBJ2-7, with 7 bases aligning to TRBD2. CDR1 and CDR2 (germline): SGHTA, FQGNSA. The CDR3 is made up of 15 amino acids. V was pared by 1 base and J by 3 bases, with 6 bases of the junction left unmatched. CDR3 sequence: CASSLDSGKVYEQYF. The CDR3 DNA is TGTGCCAGCAGCTTAGACAGCGGGAAAGTCTACGAGCAGTACTTC.

The chain links TRBV11-2 to TRBJ2-1, with 7 nucleotides matching TRBD2. Per germline, CDR1 SGHAT and CDR2 FQNNGV. J was trimmed by 1 base and V by 5 bases; bases with no gene match: 5. The CDR3 runs 15 residues. This CDR3 is CASSPELASYNEQFF. CDR3 DNA sequence: TGTGCCAGCAGCCCCGAACTAGCGTCCTACAATGAGCAGTTCTTC. The full variable domain, completed using reference TRBV11-2 and TRBJ2-1, is EAGVAQSPRYKIIEKRQSVAFWCNPISGHATLYWYQQILGQGPKLLIQFQNNGVVDDSQLPKDRFSAERLKGVDSTLKIQPAKLEDSAVYLCASSPELASYNEQFFGPGTRLTVL.

This rearrangement joins TRBV15 to TRBJ1-2, with 9 bases that match TRBD1. CDR3 length: 16 residues. Germline assignment: CDR1 LNHNV and CDR2 YYDKDF (reference sequence). The V and J ends lost 6 bases and 4 bases, in that order; junction bases with no gene match: 12. The CDR3 protein is CATRYRGRPVGYGYTF. The DNA of the CDR3 is TGTGCCACCAGATACAGGGGGCGCCCCGTAGGCTATGGCTACACCTTC.

The CDR3 loop is CASSYGHYGYTF. In DNA form, the CDR3 reads TGTGCCAGCAGCTACGGACACTATGGCTACACCTTC. The V and J genes are TRBV11-3 and TRBJ1-2; no definite D call. The CDR3 sequence is 12 residues long. V was cut by 4 bases and J by 3 bases, with 6 bases left in between. Germline V gene sequence: CDR1 SGHNT, CDR2 YENEEA.

The gene calls are TRBV11-2 and TRBJ2-2; D ambiguous. This CDR3 is 15 amino acids long. From germline, CDR1 is SGHAT and CDR2 FQNNGV. V was shortened by 1 base and J by 3 bases, with 9 bases between the two germline ends. CDR3 protein: CASSLGKTYTGELFF. The CDR3 DNA sequence: TGTGCCAGCAGCTTAGGGAAAACCTACACCGGGGAGCTGTTTTTT.